Sequencing of this T cell receptor (beta chain) was carried out in a study of technical replicates of blood from a few donors. The CDR3 is 13 residues long. V dropped 5 bases and J dropped 4; count of bases not matched to a gene: 5. Germline V lookup: CDR1 SGDLS, CDR2 YYNGEE. This clone was seen repeatedly, ten times or more. The method was immunoSEQ multiplex PCR; TCRdb's version includes in-frame clones alone and lacks a portion of them. The sample has 50,000 to 70,000 clones, 88% seen once; the top ten hold 4.5% to 5%. The clonotype comes from a human donor in good health. Some clones in this sample may be carry-over from other donors' samples. The specimen sequenced was PBMCs. The chain employs TRBV9 and TRBJ1-1; 7 positions match TRBD1. The CDR3 here is CASSRGGVTEAFF. The CDR3 DNA reads TGTGCCAGCAGTCGAGGGGGCGTCACTGAAGCTTTCTTT.